The 29 T cell receptor beta chains below all came from one sample that was sequenced in a study of neurological immune-mediated disorders (dated by TCRdb to between 2017 and 2020). The sample's time point label, decoded: technical triplicate 1. Library preparation employed 5' RACE. This sample was sequenced with an Illumina HiSeq 2500. TCRdb reprocessing: public reads trimmed at Q25 with fastp, clones called with MiXCR, in-frame beta chains kept. Every distinct CDR3 protein forms one entry, paired with its most common genes and DNA. For this sample there are 35,000 to 40,000 distinct CDR3 sequences; 11% appear just once. The ten largest clonotypes hold about 4% of the sample. The specimen sequenced was PBMCs. These receptors were collected from a man in his fifties or sixties with HTLV-1-associated myelopathy (HAM/TSP).

This clonotype was counted many times. The chain uses TRBV5-6 and TRBJ2-3; TRBD1 might be the D (6 bases). Germline values: CDR1 SGHDT, CDR2 YYEEEE. The V gene lost 4 bases and the J gene lost 7 bases, with 16 bases spanning the gap. This CDR3 region has 14 residues. CDR3 in amino acids: CASSADSKGYTQYF. CDR3 nucleotides: TGTGCCAGCAGCGCGGACAGTAAGGGGTATACGCAGTATTTT.

There are many counts of this clonotype. The chain uses TRBV20-1 and TRBJ2-7, with a possible D match to TRBD2 (6 bases). Germline loops: CDR1 DFQATT, CDR2 SNEGSKA (reference sequence). This CDR3 has 15 amino acids. V gave up 3 bases and J gave up 1 base, with 16 bases separating them. CDR3 nucleotide sequence: TGCAGTGCTAGTGGGTCGGGAGCAGGGTCCTACGAGCAGTACTTC. Protein product: CSASGSGAGSYEQYF.

This clonotype was observed many times. The rearrangement links TRBV20-1 to TRBJ1-1; 8 bases line up with TRBD1. The CDR3 is 16 residues long. CDR1 and CDR2 (germline): DFQATT, SNEGSKA (reference sequence). V was pared by 3 bases and J by 1 base, with 10 bases of the junction left unmatched. CDR3 sequence reads: CSASPPTGAPNTEAFF. The CDR3 DNA is TGCAGTGCTAGCCCCCCGACAGGGGCTCCGAACACTGAAGCTTTCTTT.

This clonotype was recorded many times. The chain is built from TRBV11-3 and TRBJ2-1, with 8 bases lining up with TRBD1. The V gene end was trimmed by 1 base and the J gene end by 10 bases; junction bases not matched to a gene: 9. This CDR3 region has 15 residues. Germline V CDR1 and CDR2: SGHNT, YENEEA. Here the CDR3 reads CASSLGTGGITEQFF. The CDR3 nucleotides read TGTGCCAGCAGCTTAGGCACAGGGGGAATTACGGAGCAGTTCTTC.

This clonotype was observed at least ten times. This sequence joins TRBV5-1 and TRBJ1-5, with 9 bases aligning to TRBD1. In germline, CDR1 is SGHRS, CDR2 YFSETQ. This CDR3 is 15 amino acids long. V trimming: 1 base; J trimming: 4 bases; junction bases outside the gene matches: 3. CDR3 loop: CASSLSGTGNQPQHF. The CDR3 DNA follows: TGCGCCAGCAGCTTGAGCGGGACAGGGAATCAGCCCCAGCATTTT. Full variable domain (missing parts from reference TRBV5-1 and TRBJ1-5): KAGVTQTPRYLIKTRGQQVTLSCSPISGHRSVSWYQQTPGQGLQFLFEYFSETQRNKGNFPGRFSGRQFSNSRSEMNVSTLELGDSALYLCASSLSGTGNQPQHFGDGTRLSIL.

The chain's CDR3 is CASSQDLMGAVYGYTF. The DNA of the CDR3 is TGTGCCAGCAGCCAAGATCTGATGGGGGCTGTCTATGGCTACACCTTC. The chain has TRBV14 and TRBJ1-2, with D possibly being TRBD1 (6 bases). Trimming stripped 0 bases from V and 4 bases from J, with 15 bases between. CDR1 is SGHDN and CDR2 is FVKESK in the germline V gene. The CDR3 is 16 amino acids.

This clonotype was found many times. CDR3 loop: CASSRSLAGLPGLNEQFF. In DNA, the CDR3 is TGTGCCAGCAGCCGATCTTTAGCGGGACTCCCAGGACTCAATGAGCAGTTCTTC. This rearrangement joins TRBV7-2 to TRBJ2-1; 8 nucleotides align to TRBD2. From germline, CDR1 is SGHTA and CDR2 FQGNSA. The CDR3 extends over 18 amino acids. J lost 6 bases, V lost 5 bases, and 18 bases had no gene match.

This clonotype has a count of ten or more. The V call is TRBV5-5, the J call TRBJ2-7, with a possible D match to TRBD1 (5 bases). The germline gives CDR1 SGHKS, CDR2 YYEKEE (reference sequence). The CDR3 runs 15 residues. With 2 bases removed from V and 3 bases from J, the gap between germline ends came to 15 bases. DNA of the CDR3: TGTGCCAGCAGCTTAGTTTACGGACACTACTACGAGCAGTACTTC. Residues: CASSLVYGHYYEQYF.

This clonotype was found many times. The chain employs TRBV20-1 and TRBJ2-7, with 9 bases aligning to TRBD1. Unmatched junction bases numbered 15, after V lost 6 bases and J lost 6 bases. Germline V gives CDR1 DFQATT, CDR2 SNEGSKA (reference sequence). The CDR3 extends over 15 amino acids. As DNA, the CDR3 is TGCAGTGCGGCCGACGCGGGGACAGGGATGACCGAGCAGTACTTC. It translates to CSAADAGTGMTEQYF.

This clonotype occurred many times. The chain combines TRBV20-1 with TRBJ2-7; the match to TRBD2 covers 9 bases. Trimming removed 1 base from V and 3 bases from J; junction bases left unmatched: 10. The CDR3 covers 16 residues. In germline, CDR1 is DFQATT, CDR2 SNEGSKA (reference sequence). The CDR3 is CSARGSGRLRNYEQYF. As DNA, the CDR3 is TGCAGTGCTAGAGGTAGCGGGAGATTAAGAAACTACGAGCAGTACTTC.

This clonotype was recorded at least ten times. J is TRBJ2-1 and V is TRBV20-1, with TRBD2 identical over 11 bases. Losses at the gene ends were 4 bases for V and 4 bases for J; bases not matched to a gene: 6. Germline CDR1 reads DFQATT; CDR2 reads SNEGSKA (reference sequence). This CDR3 spans 15 amino acids. The CDR3 DNA reads TGCAGTGCTATCCCCGGGACTAGCGGATACAATGAGCAGTTCTTC. Amino acids: CSAIPGTSGYNEQFF.

The chain recombines TRBV24-1 with TRBJ2-3; perhaps TRBD2 as D (5 bases). The V gene's germline CDR1 is KGHDR and CDR2 SFDVKD. The CDR3 is made up of 14 amino acids. Trimming took 3 bases from V and 8 from J, leaving 14 bases between them. The CDR3 bases are TGTGCCACCAGTGATGATGGGAGTCGGATTACGCAGTATTTT. This encodes CATSDDGSRITQYF.

This clonotype was detected ten times or more. This chain joins TRBV5-1 and TRBJ1-1; weak D call: TRBD1 (6 bases). The CDR3 has 13 residues. The V end was cut by 4 bases, the J end by 5 bases, with 12 bases between. CDR1 SGHRS and CDR2 YFSETQ come from the germline V gene. The CDR3 here is CASSTGYGTEAFF. DNA of the CDR3: TGCGCCAGCAGCACAGGGTATGGTACTGAAGCTTTCTTT. The full variable domain, in which reference TRBV5-1 and TRBJ1-1 provide the parts outside the CDR3, is KAGVTQTPRYLIKTRGQQVTLSCSPISGHRSVSWYQQTPGQGLQFLFEYFSETQRNKGNFPGRFSGRQFSNSRSEMNVSTLELGDSALYLCASSTGYGTEAFFGQGTRLTVV.

This clonotype was observed at least ten times. The V call is TRBV20-1, the J call TRBJ2-7; maybe TRBD1 (8 bases). Germline CDR1 is DFQATT and CDR2 is SNEGSKA (reference sequence). V was cut by 5 bases and J by 5 bases, with 13 bases left in between. The CDR3 consists of 12 residues. The CDR3 DNA follows: TGCAGTGCTGGACAGGGAGGGGACGAGCAGTACTTC. Amino acids: CSAGQGGDEQYF.

In this sample, this clonotype turned up many times. This chain connects TRBV5-4 to TRBJ2-5, with D tentatively TRBD1 (7 bases). V gave up 3 bases and J gave up 5 bases, with 20 bases separating them. The germline V gene has CDR1 SGHNT and CDR2 YYREEE (reference sequence). CDR3 size: 16 residues. The CDR3 spells CASSSGAGTVEETQYF. DNA for the CDR3: TGTGCCAGCAGCTCCGGCGCGGGGACAGTTGAGGAGACCCAGTACTTC.

This clonotype has ten or more counts. The CDR3 DNA reads as TGTGCCAGCAGCTTAGGGCAGGGGGCGAGTTGGGCTGAAGCTTTCTTT. Its protein product is CASSLGQGASWAEAFF. The genes are TRBV7-2 and TRBJ1-1; the match to TRBD1 covers 8 bases. The germline V gene encodes CDR1 SGHTA and CDR2 FQGNSA. This CDR3 region has 16 residues. J lost 6 bases, V lost 1 base, and 10 bases had no gene match.

This clonotype was recorded many times. The V call is TRBV4-1, the J call TRBJ2-7; D call uncertain. CDR3 length: 14 amino acids. The V gene's germline CDR1 is MGHRA and CDR2 YSYEKL. V was trimmed by 1 base and J by 1 base, leaving 8 bases between them. The CDR3 is CASSQVVQSYEQYF. The CDR3 nucleotides read TGCGCCAGCAGCCAAGTGGTACAGTCCTACGAGCAGTACTTC.

Judged by abundance, this clonotype is medium-sized. This chain links TRBV5-1 with TRBJ2-5; TRBD1 matches 7 bases. This CDR3 region has 15 residues. Germline V lookup: CDR1 SGHRS, CDR2 YFSETQ. V trimming: 4 bases; J trimming: 4 bases; junction bases outside the gene matches: 10. CDR3: CASSIGAGQAETQYF. For the CDR3, the DNA is TGCGCCAGCAGCATCGGTGCAGGACAGGCAGAGACCCAGTACTTC. Using reference TRBV5-1 and TRBJ2-5 for the parts outside the CDR3, the full variable domain is KAGVTQTPRYLIKTRGQQVTLSCSPISGHRSVSWYQQTPGQGLQFLFEYFSETQRNKGNFPGRFSGRQFSNSRSEMNVSTLELGDSALYLCASSIGAGQAETQYFGPGTRLLVL.

At least ten counts were recorded for this clonotype. CDR3 protein: CASSGGGSASLNEQFF. CDR3 in DNA: TGTGCCAGCTCAGGGGGCGGGAGTGCTTCTCTCAATGAGCAGTTCTTC. This chain uses TRBV6-5 with TRBJ2-1; a possible D gene is TRBD1 (8 bases). V dropped 8 bases and J dropped 6 bases, with 23 bases sitting between them. Germline CDR1 reads MNHEY; CDR2 reads SVGAGI. The CDR3 has 16 residues.

This clonotype has ten or more counts. As the CDR3 is not closed by the conserved phenylalanine or tryptophan, this likely results from a read error. This sequence joins TRBV11-2 and TRBJ2-7; D gene unclear. The CDR3 loop spans 14 amino acids. Germline CDR1 reads SGHAT; CDR2 reads FQNNGV. Trimming shortened V by 3 bases and J by 2 bases, and 11 bases separated the two germline ends. This chain's CDR3 is CASSFGEGTYEQYL. CDR3 nucleotide sequence: TGTGCCAGCAGCTTTGGAGAAGGAACCTACGAGCAGTACCTC.

This clonotype was picked up many times. V is TRBV30 and J is TRBJ2-7; D is uncertain. With 2 bases removed from V and 0 bases from J, the gap between germline ends came to 11 bases. The CDR3 runs 14 residues. Germline V gives CDR1 GTSNPN, CDR2 SVGIG (reference sequence). This CDR3 is CAWSRDTSSYEQYF. The CDR3 DNA is TGTGCCTGGAGTCGAGACACAAGCTCCTACGAGCAGTACTTC.

This clonotype has at least ten counts. The CDR3 loop is CASSHRPNRDPRGETQYF. In DNA form, the CDR3 reads TGTGCCAGCAGCCATCGCCCCAACCGGGACCCCAGGGGGGAGACCCAGTACTTC. The chain links TRBV4-2 to TRBJ2-5, with 7 bases matching TRBD1. CDR3 length equals 18 residues. The V gene's germline CDR1 is LGHNA and CDR2 YNFKEQ. Losses at the gene ends were 3 bases for V and 5 bases for J; bases not matched to a gene: 18.

This clonotype was counted a few times. The chain combines TRBV18 with TRBJ2-7; 8 bases map to TRBD2. The CDR3 has 14 amino acids. Trimming cost V 6 bases and J 6 bases; bases outside gene matches: 10. CDR1 is KGHSH, CDR2 LQKENI, per germline. CDR3 region: CASSPGGPIFEQYF. The CDR3 coding sequence is TGTGCCAGCTCCCCGGGAGGGCCTATTTTCGAGCAGTACTTC.

The V call is TRBV5-5, the J call TRBJ1-1, with D unresolved. In germline, CDR1 is SGHKS, CDR2 YYEKEE (reference sequence). CDR3 size: 11 residues. Trimming removed 1 base from V and 11 bases from J, with 9 bases in between. In DNA, the CDR3 is TGTGCCAGCAGCTTGAATTCTCCGGCTTTCTTT. It specifies CASSLNSPAFF. The full variable domain, its missing parts supplied by reference TRBV5-5 and TRBJ1-1, is DAGVTQSPTHLIKTRGQQVTLRCSPISGHKSVSWYQQVLGQGPQFIFQYYEKEERGRGNFPDRFSARQFPNYSSELNVNALLLGDSALYLCASSLNSPAFFGQGTRLTVV.

This clonotype was seen at least ten times. The chain employs TRBV29-1 and TRBJ2-2; TRBD1 is a possible D gene (6 bases). Deletions cut 3 bases from V and 5 bases from J, with 16 bases between. CDR3 size: 15 residues. CDR1 and CDR2 from the germline V gene are SQVTM and ANQGSEA. CDR3 coding DNA: TGCAGCGTTGAGGGTGGCGGACAGCTGACCGGGGAGCTGTTTTTT. It translates to CSVEGGGQLTGELFF.

This clonotype was recorded at least ten times. This chain joins TRBV20-1 and TRBJ2-2, with unresolved D. Trimming cost V 0 bases and J 5 bases, with 16 bases left between them. The CDR3 covers 16 residues. Germline values: CDR1 DFQATT, CDR2 SNEGSKA (reference sequence). The CDR3 coding sequence is TGCAGTGCTAGAGAACCTGGCCCCGGAGAAACCGGGGAGCTGTTTTTT. Residues: CSAREPGPGETGELFF.

This clonotype was counted many times. The V call is TRBV5-1, the J call TRBJ2-2; D gene uncertain. This CDR3 has 13 residues. Germline-derived CDR1 and CDR2 are SGHRS and YFSETQ. V gave up 0 bases and J gave up 4 bases, with 4 bases separating them. CDR3 sequence (DNA): TGCGCCAGCAGCTTGGTGGGCACCGGGGAGCTGTTTTTT. The encoded protein is CASSLVGTGELFF.

This clonotype has ten or more counts. The chain carries TRBV20-1 and TRBJ2-1, with no clear D. The germline gives CDR1 DFQATT, CDR2 SNEGSKA (reference sequence). This CDR3 is 11 amino acids long. V lost 5 bases, J lost 8 bases, and 10 bases lay in between. CDR3 loop: CSAGTPDEQFF. CDR3 DNA: TGCAGTGCTGGAACCCCCGATGAGCAGTTCTTC.

This clonotype was found many times. The chain uses TRBV7-9 and TRBJ1-1; D not resolved. The V gene lost 5 bases and the J gene lost 6 bases, with 7 bases spanning the gap. Germline CDR1 and CDR2: SEHNR and FQNEAQ (reference sequence). The CDR3 totals 11 residues. For the CDR3, the DNA is TGTGCCAGCAGCCGGGAAGCTGAAGCTTTCTTT. Encoded protein: CASSREAEAFF.